The 15 T cell receptor beta chains below come from one sample, sequenced in a study of blood T cell repertoires in COVID-19. TCRdb's table, derived via immunoSEQ multiplex PCR, lists solely in-frame clones and lacks some. This repertoire shows 200,000 to 250,000 clones, 70% to 85% found once; its top ten account for over 12%. Input material: PBMCs or T cells enriched from blood (not recorded which). The receptor set was obtained from a man aged 35 to 55 who had recovered from COVID-19.

J is TRBJ1-4 and V is TRBV27, with D possibly being TRBD1 (6 bases). This CDR3 region has 14 residues. Trimming removed 2 bases from V and 7 bases from J, with 11 bases in between. Germline V CDR1 and CDR2: MNHEY, SMNVEV (reference sequence). This chain's CDR3 is CASSLKGVGEKLFF. The DNA of the CDR3 is TGTGCCAGCAGTTTAAAGGGGGTCGGTGAAAAACTGTTTTTT.

V is TRBV7-9 and J is TRBJ2-1; 7 bases match TRBD2. This CDR3 region has 13 residues. Unmatched junction bases numbered 11, after V lost 11 bases and J lost 7 bases. CDR1 is SEHNR, CDR2 FQNEAQ, per germline (reference sequence). Here the CDR3 reads CAEREVGLNEQFF. The CDR3 DNA is TGTGCCGAACGGGAGGTCGGGTTGAATGAGCAGTTCTTC. The whole variable domain, remainder taken from reference TRBV7-9 and TRBJ2-1, is DTGVSQNPRHKITKRGQNVTFRCDPISEHNRLYWYRQTLGQGPEFLTYFQNEAQLEKSRLLSDRFSAERPKGSFSTLEIQRTEQGDSAMYLCAEREVGLNEQFFGPGTRLTVL.

The chain has TRBV18 and TRBJ2-3, with D perhaps TRBD2 (5 bases). V gave up 6 bases and J gave up 4 bases, with 17 bases separating them. CDR1 is KGHSH and CDR2 is LQKENI in the germline V gene. The CDR3 is 15 residues long. CDR3 coding DNA: TGTGCCAGCTCCCTCGGACTGAGGCCCTCAGATACGCAGTATTTT. Protein product: CASSLGLRPSDTQYF. Using reference TRBV18 and TRBJ2-3 for the parts outside the CDR3, the full variable domain is NAGVMQNPRHLVRRRGQEARLRCSPMKGHSHVYWYRQLPEEGLKFMVYLQKENIIDESGMPKERFSAEFPKEGPSILRIQQVVRGDSAAYFCASSLGLRPSDTQYFGPGTRLTVL.

This chain links TRBV19 with TRBJ2-3, with D maybe TRBD1 (5 bases). Trimming removed 5 bases from V and 1 base from J, with 13 bases in between. Germline CDR1 reads LNHDA; CDR2 reads SQIVND (reference sequence). This CDR3 is 15 amino acids long. The DNA for the CDR3 is TGTGCCAGTAGTTTGTGGGGCGCCGGCACAGATACGCAGTATTTT. Amino acid sequence: CASSLWGAGTDTQYF.

This clone has only a few counts. J is TRBJ2-2 and V is TRBV7-9; 8 bases are shared with TRBD2. The V gene's germline CDR1 is SEHNR and CDR2 FQNEAQ (reference sequence). V shed 9 bases and J 5 bases; nucleotides not matched to a gene: 5. This CDR3 spans 13 amino acids. The CDR3 coding sequence is TGTGCCAGAGAGCGGGGGCCGACCGGGGAGCTGTTTTTT. Amino acids: CARERGPTGELFF.

The chain uses TRBV18 and TRBJ1-1; 7 bases line up with TRBD1. This CDR3 is built from 14 residues. Germline CDR1 and CDR2: KGHSH and LQKENI. J gave up 3 bases and V 3 bases, and 4 bases lay outside the gene matches. For the CDR3, the DNA is TGTGCCAGCTCACCGACGGGACAGTACACTGAAGCTTTCTTT. Its protein product is CASSPTGQYTEAFF.

The rearrangement links TRBV7-9 to TRBJ1-1; 9 positions agree with TRBD1. Losses at the gene ends were 1 base for V and 8 bases for J; bases not matched to a gene: 8. CDR3 length equals 15 residues. Germline assignment: CDR1 SEHNR and CDR2 FQNEAQ (reference sequence). The CDR3 region is CASSLEWGQGREAFF. DNA for the CDR3: TGTGCCAGCAGCTTAGAATGGGGACAGGGCCGGGAAGCTTTCTTT. Supplemented by reference TRBV7-9 and TRBJ1-1, the full variable domain reads DTGVSQNPRHKITKRGQNVTFRCDPISEHNRLYWYRQTLGQGPEFLTYFQNEAQLEKSRLLSDRFSAERPKGSFSTLEIQRTEQGDSAMYLCASSLEWGQGREAFFGQGTRLTVV.

The J gene is TRBJ2-3, the V gene TRBV7-2; 9 bases line up with TRBD1. J gave up 3 bases and V 2 bases, and 3 bases lay outside the gene matches. CDR1 SGHTA and CDR2 FQGNSA come from the germline V gene. CDR3 length: 15 amino acids. The CDR3 here is CASSLQGQGTDTQYF. The CDR3 nucleotides are TGTGCCAGCAGCTTACAGGGACAGGGAACAGATACGCAGTATTTT.

The rearrangement uses TRBV15 and TRBJ1-1; D call uncertain. V lost 1 base and J 1 base, leaving 7 bases between the germline ends. The CDR3 sequence is 14 residues long. Looked up from germline, CDR1 is LNHNV and CDR2 is YYDKDF (reference sequence). As DNA, the CDR3 is TGTGCCACCAGCAGAGGGAGGGCGAACACTGAAGCTTTCTTT. This codes for CATSRGRANTEAFF.

This clone has only one observation. The chain employs TRBV3-1 (or the pseudogene TRBV3-2) and TRBJ1-2, with D uncertain. The CDR3 is made up of 14 amino acids. Germline lookup yields CDR1 LGHDT and CDR2 YNNKEL (reference sequence). The V and J ends lost 2 bases and 0 bases respectively, with 7 bases between them. In DNA form, the CDR3 reads TGTGCCAGCAGCCAAAACGGAGCTAACTATGGCTACACCTTC. It is translated as CASSQNGANYGYTF.

Written as DNA, the CDR3 is TGTGCCATCAGCCACGATACTGGGACCCAGTACTTC. This encodes CAISHDTGTQYF. This sequence joins TRBV10-3 and TRBJ2-5; D gene ambiguous. Germline values: CDR1 ENHRY, CDR2 SYGVKD. V was shortened by 6 bases and J by 7 bases, with 12 bases between the two germline ends. The CDR3 is 12 amino acids.

Only one count was recorded for this clone. The genes are TRBV30 and TRBJ1-1, with D tentatively TRBD1 (6 bases). V shed 1 base and J shed 2 bases, with 8 bases lying between them. CDR1 GTSNPN and CDR2 SVGIG come from the germline V gene (reference sequence). This CDR3 is 13 amino acids long. CDR3 DNA sequence: TGTGCCTGGAGTGCGGACAGCAACACTGAAGCTTTCTTT. It is translated as CAWSADSNTEAFF.

The chain joins TRBV7-3 to TRBJ2-2; 7 bases align to TRBD2. The germline CDR1 and CDR2 sequences are SGHTA and FQGTGA. The CDR3 contains 16 residues. V shed 1 base and J 1 base; nucleotides not matched to a gene: 3. This CDR3 reads CASSLNGLGNTGELFF. The CDR3 DNA reads as TGTGCCAGCAGCTTAAACGGACTAGGGAACACCGGGGAGCTGTTTTTT.

The chain recombines TRBV19 with TRBJ1-6; D gene unclear. V lost 5 bases to trimming and J lost 9 bases, with 17 bases between them. The CDR3 length is 15 residues. CDR1 is LNHDA, CDR2 SQIVND, per germline (reference sequence). DNA of the CDR3: TGTGCCAGTAGTGTAGCAGAGCTTCGGGGTTCACCCCTCCACTTT. It encodes CASSVAELRGSPLHF.

This sequence joins TRBV18 and TRBJ1-5, with D uncertain. Trimming took 2 bases from V and 6 from J, leaving 5 bases between them. The CDR3 consists of 12 residues. Germline V lookup: CDR1 KGHSH, CDR2 LQKENI. CDR3 loop: CASSPESQPQHF. In nucleotides, the CDR3 is TGTGCCAGCTCACCAGAGTCTCAGCCCCAGCATTTT.